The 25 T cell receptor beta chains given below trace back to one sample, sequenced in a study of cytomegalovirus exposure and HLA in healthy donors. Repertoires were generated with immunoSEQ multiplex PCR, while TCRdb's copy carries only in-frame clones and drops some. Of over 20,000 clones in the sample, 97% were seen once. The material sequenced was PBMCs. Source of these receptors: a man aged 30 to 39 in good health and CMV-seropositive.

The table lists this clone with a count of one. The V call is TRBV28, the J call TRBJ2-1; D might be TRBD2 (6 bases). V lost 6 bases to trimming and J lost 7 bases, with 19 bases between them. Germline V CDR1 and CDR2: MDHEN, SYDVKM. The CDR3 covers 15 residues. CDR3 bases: TGTGCCAGCAGCCGTAGCGGAGGGGTGGAGAATGAGCAGTTCTTC. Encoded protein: CASSRSGGVENEQFF.

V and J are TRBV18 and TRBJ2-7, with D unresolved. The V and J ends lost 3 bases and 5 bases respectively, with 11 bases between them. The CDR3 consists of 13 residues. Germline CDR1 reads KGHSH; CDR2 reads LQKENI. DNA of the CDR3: TGTGCCAGCTCACCTGGAGTCACGGACGAGCAGTACTTC. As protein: CASSPGVTDEQYF.

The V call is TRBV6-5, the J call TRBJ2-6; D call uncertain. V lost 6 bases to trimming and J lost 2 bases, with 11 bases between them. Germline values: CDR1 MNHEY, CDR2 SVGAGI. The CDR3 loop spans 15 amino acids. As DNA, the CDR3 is TGTGCCAGCAGCCGTGAGGCCCCTGGGGCCAACGTCCTGACTTTC. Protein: CASSREAPGANVLTF.

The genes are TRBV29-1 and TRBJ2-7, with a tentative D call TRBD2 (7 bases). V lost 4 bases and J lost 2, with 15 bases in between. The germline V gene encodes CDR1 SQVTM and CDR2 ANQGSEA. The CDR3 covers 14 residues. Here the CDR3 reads CSVAGGERAYEQYF. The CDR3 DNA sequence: TGCAGCGTTGCGGGGGGCGAGCGAGCCTACGAGCAGTACTTC.

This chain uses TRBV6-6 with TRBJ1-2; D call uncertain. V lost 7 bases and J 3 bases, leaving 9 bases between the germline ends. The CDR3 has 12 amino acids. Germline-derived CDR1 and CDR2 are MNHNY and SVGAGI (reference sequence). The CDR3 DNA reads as TGTGCCAGCACTCGAGGCGACTATGGCTACACCTTC. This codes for CASTRGDYGYTF.

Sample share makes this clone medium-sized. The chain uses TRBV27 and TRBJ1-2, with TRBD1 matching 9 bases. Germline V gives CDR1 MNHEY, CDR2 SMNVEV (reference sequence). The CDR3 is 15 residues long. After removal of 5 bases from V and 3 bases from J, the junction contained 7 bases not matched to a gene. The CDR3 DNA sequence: TGTGCCAGCAGTCCTTGGACAGGGGAGGACTATGGCTACACCTTC. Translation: CASSPWTGEDYGYTF.

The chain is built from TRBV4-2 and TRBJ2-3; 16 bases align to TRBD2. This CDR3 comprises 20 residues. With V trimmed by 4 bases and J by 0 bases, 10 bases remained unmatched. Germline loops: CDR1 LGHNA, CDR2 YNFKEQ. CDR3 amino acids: CASSPKGLAGGEFSTDTQYF. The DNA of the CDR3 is TGTGCCAGCAGCCCTAAGGGACTAGCGGGAGGGGAATTTAGCACAGATACGCAGTATTTT.

The CDR3 spells CASSETGSPRQGYEQYF. DNA of the CDR3: TGTGCCAGCAGCGAAACGGGCAGTCCAAGACAGGGCTACGAGCAGTACTTC. This chain uses TRBV9 with TRBJ2-7; 7 nucleotides match TRBD1. CDR1 SGDLS and CDR2 YYNGEE come from the germline V gene. The CDR3 is 17 residues long. With V trimmed by 3 bases and J by 3 bases, 15 bases remained unmatched. Looking up the rest from reference TRBV9 and TRBJ2-7 gives the full variable domain: DSGVTQTPKHLITATGQRVTLRCSPRSGDLSVYWYQQSLDQGLQFLIQYYNGEERAKGNILERFSAQQFPDLHSELNLSSLELGDSALYFCASSETGSPRQGYEQYFGPGTRLTVT.

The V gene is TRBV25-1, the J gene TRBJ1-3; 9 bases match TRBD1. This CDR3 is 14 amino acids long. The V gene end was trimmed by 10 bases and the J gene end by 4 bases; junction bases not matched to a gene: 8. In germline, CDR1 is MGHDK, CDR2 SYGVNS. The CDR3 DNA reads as TGTGCCACCACACAGGGGGCCGTCGGAAACACCATATATTTT. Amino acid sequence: CATTQGAVGNTIYF. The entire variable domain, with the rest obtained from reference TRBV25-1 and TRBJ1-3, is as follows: EADIYQTPRYLVIGTGKKITLECSQTMGHDKMYWYQQDPGMELHLIHYSYGVNSTEKGDLSSESTVSRIRTEHFPLTLESARPSHTSQYLCATTQGAVGNTIYFGEGSWLTVV.

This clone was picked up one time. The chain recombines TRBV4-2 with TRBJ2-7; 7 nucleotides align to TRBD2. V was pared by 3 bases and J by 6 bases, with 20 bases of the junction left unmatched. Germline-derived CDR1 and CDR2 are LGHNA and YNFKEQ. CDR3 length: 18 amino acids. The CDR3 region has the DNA TGTGCCAGCAGCCAGGGCGTGGGCGCGGGAGAGAGGGTCGGCGAGCAGTACTTC. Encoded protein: CASSQGVGAGERVGEQYF.

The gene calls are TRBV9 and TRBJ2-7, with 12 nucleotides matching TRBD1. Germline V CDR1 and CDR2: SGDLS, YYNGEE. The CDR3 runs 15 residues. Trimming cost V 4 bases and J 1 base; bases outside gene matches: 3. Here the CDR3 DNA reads TGTGCCAGCAGCCAGGGACAGGGGGCTTCCTACGAGCAGTACTTC. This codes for CASSQGQGASYEQYF.

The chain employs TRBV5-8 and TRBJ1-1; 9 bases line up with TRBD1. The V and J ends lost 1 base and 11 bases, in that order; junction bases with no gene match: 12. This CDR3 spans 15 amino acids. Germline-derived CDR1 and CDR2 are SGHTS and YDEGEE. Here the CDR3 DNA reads TGTGCCAGCAGCTTGAATCAGCCGGGACAGGGTTTCGCTTTCTTT. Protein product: CASSLNQPGQGFAFF.

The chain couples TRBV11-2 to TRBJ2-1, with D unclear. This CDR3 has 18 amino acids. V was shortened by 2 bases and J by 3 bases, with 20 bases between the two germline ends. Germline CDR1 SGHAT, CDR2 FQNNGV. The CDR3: CASSLILQPPNSYNEQFF. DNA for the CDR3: TGTGCCAGCAGCTTAATACTCCAGCCCCCGAACAGCTACAATGAGCAGTTCTTC.

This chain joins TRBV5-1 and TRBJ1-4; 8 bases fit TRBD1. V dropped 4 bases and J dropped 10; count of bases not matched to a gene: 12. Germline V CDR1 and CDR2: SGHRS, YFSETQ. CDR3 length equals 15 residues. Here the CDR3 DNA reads TGCGCCAGCAGCGGACCAGGGGGCGCGGAGGGAAAACTGTTTTTT. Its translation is CASSGPGGAEGKLFF. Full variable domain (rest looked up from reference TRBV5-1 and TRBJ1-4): KAGVTQTPRYLIKTRGQQVTLSCSPISGHRSVSWYQQTPGQGLQFLFEYFSETQRNKGNFPGRFSGRQFSNSRSEMNVSTLELGDSALYLCASSGPGGAEGKLFFGSGTQLSVL.

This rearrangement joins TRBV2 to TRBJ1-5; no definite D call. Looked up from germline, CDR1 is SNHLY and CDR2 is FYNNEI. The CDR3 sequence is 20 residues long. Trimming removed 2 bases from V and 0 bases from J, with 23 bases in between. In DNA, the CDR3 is TGTGCCAGCAGTGAATGGGGTCGTACCGGACTTCGATATAGCAATCAGCCCCAGCATTTT. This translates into CASSEWGRTGLRYSNQPQHF.

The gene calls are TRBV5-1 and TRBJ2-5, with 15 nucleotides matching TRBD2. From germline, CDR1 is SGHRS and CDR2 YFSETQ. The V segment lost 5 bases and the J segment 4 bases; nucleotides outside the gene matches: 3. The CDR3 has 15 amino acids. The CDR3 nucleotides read TGCGCCAGCAGAGAGGGACTAGCGGGAGGAGAGACCCAGTACTTC. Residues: CASREGLAGGETQYF.

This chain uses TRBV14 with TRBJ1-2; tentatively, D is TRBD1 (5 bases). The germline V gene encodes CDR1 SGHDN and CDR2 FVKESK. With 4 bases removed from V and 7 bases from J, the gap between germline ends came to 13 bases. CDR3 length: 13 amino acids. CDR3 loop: CASSLQGVGGYTF. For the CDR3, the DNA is TGTGCCAGCAGCCTACAAGGGGTTGGTGGCTACACCTTC.

The CDR3 spells CASSDDRGGIQETQYF. In DNA, the CDR3 is TGTGCCAGCAGTGACGACAGGGGGGGGATCCAAGAGACCCAGTACTTC. The chain links TRBV6-1 to TRBJ2-5, with 9 bases fitting TRBD1. V shed 3 bases, J shed 1 base, and the junction held 6 bases outside the gene matches. Per germline, CDR1 MNHNS and CDR2 SASEGT. The CDR3 sequence is 16 residues long.

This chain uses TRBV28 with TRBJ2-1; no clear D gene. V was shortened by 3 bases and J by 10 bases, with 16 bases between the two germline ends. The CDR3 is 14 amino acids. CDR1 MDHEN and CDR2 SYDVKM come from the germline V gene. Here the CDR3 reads CASSFARQRLEQFF. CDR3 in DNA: TGTGCCAGCAGTTTCGCCCGCCAGCGTTTGGAGCAGTTCTTC.

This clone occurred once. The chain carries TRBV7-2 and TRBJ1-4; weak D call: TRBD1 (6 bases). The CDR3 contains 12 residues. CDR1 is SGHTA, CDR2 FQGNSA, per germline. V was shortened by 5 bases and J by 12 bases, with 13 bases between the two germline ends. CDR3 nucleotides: TGTGCCAGCAGCCCCGGGGGGGCCGAACTGTTTTTT. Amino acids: CASSPGGAELFF.

CDR3 coding DNA: TGTGCCAGCAGCCCGTTATTCGAGACTAGCGGCAGCACAGATACGCAGTATTTT. Its protein is CASSPLFETSGSTDTQYF. The chain combines TRBV7-9 with TRBJ2-3; 9 positions match TRBD2. V trimming: 5 bases; J trimming: 0 bases; junction bases outside the gene matches: 12. The CDR3 is 18 amino acids. Germline assignment: CDR1 SEHNR and CDR2 FQNEAQ (reference sequence).

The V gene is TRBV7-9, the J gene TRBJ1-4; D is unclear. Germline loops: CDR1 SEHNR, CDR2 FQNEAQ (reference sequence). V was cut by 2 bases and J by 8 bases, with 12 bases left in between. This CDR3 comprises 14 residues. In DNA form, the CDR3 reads TGTGCCAGCAGCTTAAAGACTGATCTGGAAAAACTGTTTTTT. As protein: CASSLKTDLEKLFF.

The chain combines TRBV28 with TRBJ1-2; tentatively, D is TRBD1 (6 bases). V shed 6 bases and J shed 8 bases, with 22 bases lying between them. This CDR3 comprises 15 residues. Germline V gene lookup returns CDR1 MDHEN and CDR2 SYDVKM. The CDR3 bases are TGTGCCAGCAGCCCCTTTTTGGGTACAGGGAGAGGCTACACCTTC. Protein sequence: CASSPFLGTGRGYTF.

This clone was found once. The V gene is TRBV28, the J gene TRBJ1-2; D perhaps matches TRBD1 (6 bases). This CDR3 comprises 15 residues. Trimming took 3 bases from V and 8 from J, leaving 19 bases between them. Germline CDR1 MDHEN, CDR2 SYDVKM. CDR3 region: CASSLEGGARSGYTF. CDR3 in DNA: TGTGCCAGCAGTTTGGAGGGGGGGGCCAGATCGGGCTACACCTTC.

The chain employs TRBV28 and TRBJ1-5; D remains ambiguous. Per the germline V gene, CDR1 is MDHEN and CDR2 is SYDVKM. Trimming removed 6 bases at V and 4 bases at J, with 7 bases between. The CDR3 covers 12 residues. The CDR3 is CASSSINQPQHF. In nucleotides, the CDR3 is TGTGCCAGCAGCTCTATAAATCAGCCCCAGCATTTT.